The clone carrying this T cell receptor (beta chain) was recorded many times. What it recognizes is unknown. The CDR3 sequence is 16 residues long. Germline V gene data show CDR1 as MNHEY and CDR2 as SMNVEV (reference sequence). Germline trimming cut 1 base from V and 7 bases from J; bases unmatched to any gene: 5. This sample is part of a study of T cell repertoires in cytomegalovirus infection. As for the study in general: It can be stated that public TCR beta signatures indicated CMV infection as well as a matching HLA type.

TCRdb reprocessed the reads via MiXCR and lists one record per CDR3 protein. This table has almost 550,000 distinct CDR3 sequences, 15% to 20% appearing once. Notes on the study in general: The cumulative frequency of public TCR beta families distinguished individuals who carried CMV together with the relevant HLA. The ex vivo response was dominated by HLA-C-restricted CMV-specific TCR beta clonotypes.

The rearrangement links TRBV27 to TRBJ2-2, with 11 bases fitting TRBD2. This sequence originates from a human donor in good health (CMV status not recorded). Some clones in this sample may be carry-over from other donors' samples. What was sequenced was CD8+ T cells from PBMCs. The CDR3 region is CASSLLLAGGFGELFF. In nucleotides, the CDR3 is TGTGCCAGCAGTTTATTGCTAGCGGGAGGTTTCGGGGAGCTGTTTTTT.